A selection of T cell receptor beta chains follows, all from one sample in a study of relationships among human T cell subsets. MiXCR, applied by TCRdb to the multiplex PCR reads, yields one record per CDR3 protein. Of about 5,000 distinct CDR3 sequences listed, about 59% are singletons. Specimen: CD8+ T cells sorted from blood. The receptors were sampled from a man aged 40-49 years in good health. The CDR3 runs from the conserved cysteine through the conserved F or W. The D gene is left open where the match is weak. Clone size, where shown, is once, few, many, or a class for clones that have expanded.

>NA|NA|TRBV28|TRBJ2-1
TGTGCCAGCAGTCCCAAGGGCAGGGCCAATGAGCAGTTCTTC
CASSPKGRANEQFF
>NA|TRBD2|TRBV11-2|TRBJ2-3
TGTGCCAGCAGCTTATTATCCGGGACTAGCGGACTCACAGATACGCAGTATTTT
CASSLLSGTSGLTDTQYF
>NA|NA|TRBV7-9|TRBJ2-3
TGTGCCAGCAGCCCCGCCCTGGTGGGACGTGGCACAGATACGCAGTATTTT
CASSPALVGRGTDTQYF
>NA|TRBD1|TRBV19|TRBJ2-7
TGTGCCAGCGGGACAGGGGAACAATACGAGCAGTACTTC
CASGTGEQYEQYF
>once|TRBD1|TRBV2|TRBJ1-5
TGTGCCAGCAGTGAAGTAGGGACAGGGGGCACGGAGCCCCAGCATTTT
CASSEVGTGGTEPQHF
>few|NA|TRBV5-1|TRBJ1-5
TGCGCCAGCAGCCCGGGACATACGGCGAATAGCAATCAGCCCCAGCATTTT
CASSPGHTANSNQPQHF
>NA|NA|TRBV28|TRBJ2-5
TGTGCCAGCAGAGGGGAAATGCGAGAGACCCAGTACTTC
CASRGEMRETQYF
>NA|NA|TRBV5-1|TRBJ2-1
TGCGCCAGTAGCTTGGGCGACAATGAGCAGTTCTTC
CASSLGDNEQFF
>few|TRBD2|TRBV14|TRBJ2-7
TGTGCCAGCAGCCAAGATTGGCTAGCGGGGAAAACCTACGAGCAGTACTTC
CASSQDWLAGKTYEQYF
>few|TRBD2|TRBV19|TRBJ2-1
TGTGCCAGTAGCCAAGGGACTAGCGGGGGGAATTTCTTC
CASSQGTSGGNFF
>NA|NA|TRBV10-3|TRBJ2-2
TGTGCCCACCGTGGGGCCGGGGAGCTGTTTTTT
CAHRGAGELFF
>NA|NA|TRBV20-1|TRBJ2-7
TGCAGTGCTAGAGATTTAAACGCCGAGCAGTACTTC
CSARDLNAEQYF
>NA|TRBD2|TRBV28|TRBJ2-3
TGTGCCAGCAGTTTCGCTAGCGGGGGGGCAGATACGCAGTATTTT
CASSFASGGADTQYF